This record covers a single TCR beta chain. V was trimmed by 0 bases and J by 0 bases, leaving 11 bases between them. Germline CDR1 and CDR2: ENHRY and SYGVKD. The CDR3 runs to 16 residues. The sample comes from a study of blood T cell repertoires in COVID-19. Study summary: Samples came from the United States, Italy and Spain, spanning acute and convalescent COVID-19. PBMCs, B-cell-depleted T cells, or T cells provided the cDNA or gDNA that made up the material.

In the study's own analysis: Reference gene primer amplification gave estimated nucleated cell counts. Here immunoSEQ multiplex PCR was the method, and the copy in TCRdb shows in-frame clones only, minus some. The V and J calls and clone size come from that table; D and trimming were worked out from the DNA. The sample records more than 25,000 clones, roughly nine tenths being singletons. The TCR was taken from a human donor in a cohort sampled during active COVID-19. The gene calls are TRBV10-3 and TRBJ1-2; the D gene is possibly TRBD1 (5 bases). The specimen was peripheral blood. CDR3 nucleotide sequence: TGTGCCATCAGTGAGTCGACCGGGGGAACTAACTATGGCTACACCTTC. It translates to CAISESTGGTNYGYTF.